This TCR beta chain was sequenced in a study of CD8 T cells in ankylosing spondylitis (TCRdb year 2017). About the investigation overall: The study profiled T cell receptor beta repertoires in healthy donors and ankylosing spondylitis patients to find disease-linked TCR variants. The full study cohort was made up of 20 to 25 ankylosing spondylitis patients and 108 healthy donors. Samples of peripheral blood were taken, and for ankylosing spondylitis patients, synovial fluid was collected as well.

Sequencing relied on an Illumina HiSeq 2500. Quantitative 5'-RACE with molecular barcodes was the method used to prepare the TCR beta libraries. The paper's processing steps were these. A new computational method, built on a probabilistic model of VDJ rearrangement, was used to identify disease-linked TCR variants. The public reads were run again by TCRdb, first through fastp at Q25 and then through MiXCR, and only productive beta chains were kept. For every CDR3 protein sequence, its rows merge into one entry that carries the most common genes and DNA. These V and J calls are TCRdb output, not the study's own analysis. The sample table contains 150,000 to 200,000 distinct CDR3 sequences; only one count was recorded for around 19% of them. Over 7% of the sample is in the top ten clones. From cysteine to phenylalanine, the CDR3 is 14 amino acids long. Only the CDR3 DNA is retained, 42 bases long and in frame from the first base. The germline V gene encodes CDR1 MGHDK and CDR2 SYGVNS. V is cut by 1 base and J by 6 bases, and the space between the germline ends is 10 bases.

Study-level results and caveats: Blood from ankylosing spondylitis patients appeared to be characterized by a TCR beta motif made up of seven or eight highly homologous amino acid variants. According to the report, matched synovial fluid samples from ankylosing spondylitis patients were significantly enriched for the disease-linked clones. Some motif variants were previously reported in synovial fluid and blood of reactive arthritis patients, suggesting common disease-initiation mechanisms. In peripheral blood, the disease-linked clones were found at relatively low frequencies and had a CD8+ phenotype.

This clonotype was seen only a few times. The specificity of this receptor is unknown. No clone much larger than this one lies a single base away; base qualities are absent. The specimen was blood, either unsorted or a sorted T cell fraction (not recorded which). The chain is encoded by TRBV25-1 joined to TRBJ1-5, with TRBD1 perhaps the D gene, on 6 matching bases. The clonotype originates from a male donor with ankylosing spondylitis or in good health (not recorded which). At the DNA level, the sequence is TGTGCCAGCAGTGAATCCGGGGGGGCTCAGCCCCAGCATTTT. Its protein is CASSESGGAQPQHF. The reference TRBV25-1 and TRBJ1-5 proteins fill in what lies around the CDR3, so the full variable domain reads EADIYQTPRYLVIGTGKKITLECSQTMGHDKMYWYQQDPGMELHLIHYSYGVNSTEKGDLSSESTVSRIRTEHFPLTLESARPSHTSQYLCASSESGGAQPQHFGDGTRLSIL.